Below, 3 T cell receptor beta chains from the same sample are listed, as sequenced in a study of T cell responses to AZD1222 COVID-19 vaccine. The assay was immunoSEQ multiplex PCR, and TCRdb's table has in-frame clones only and misses some. Among 100,000 to 150,000 clones listed, 88% were seen once. This material consisted of peripheral blood, taken on day 0 of AZD1222 vaccination. The source is an adult in good health.

V is TRBV4-1 and J is TRBJ1-6; the match to TRBD1 covers 7 bases. Germline values: CDR1 MGHRA, CDR2 YSYEKL. Trimming at V came to 1 base and at J to 3 bases, leaving 3 bases not matched to a gene. CDR3 length: 16 amino acids. CDR3 sequence: CASSQGTGNYNSPLHF. DNA of the CDR3: TGCGCCAGCAGCCAAGGGACAGGAAACTATAATTCACCCCTCCACTTT.

This chain connects TRBV20-1 to TRBJ1-2; 7 positions match TRBD1. Germline loops: CDR1 DFQATT, CDR2 SNEGSKA (reference sequence). This CDR3 region has 15 residues. J gave up 4 bases and V 3 bases, and 11 bases lay outside the gene matches. The CDR3 loop reads CSASTTGTGTYGYTF. CDR3 sequence (DNA): TGCAGTGCTAGTACGACAGGGACGGGGACCTATGGCTACACCTTC.

The CDR3 is CASSLDRGRRNEQYF. CDR3 DNA: TGTGCCAGCAGCCTGGACAGGGGGCGCCGTAACGAGCAGTACTTC. The genes are TRBV11-1 and TRBJ2-7; the match to TRBD1 covers 11 bases. There are 15 residues in the CDR3. Germline loops: CDR1 SGHAT, CDR2 FQDESV (reference sequence). V shed 5 bases, J shed 5 bases, and the junction held 8 bases outside the gene matches.